This TCR beta chain was obtained from a study of cytomegalovirus exposure and HLA in healthy donors. Primers for the PCR totalled 60 Vbeta and 13 Jbeta. Method: immunoSEQ multiplex PCR; TCRdb's copy keeps in-frame clones and lacks some. The sample gives 130,000 to 150,000 clones, about three quarters of which show up once; 1% to 1.5% is in the top ten. The junction had 6 bases not matched to a gene; V was cut back by 5 bases and J by 7 bases. The germline gives CDR1 MNHEY, CDR2 SMNVEV (reference sequence). The CDR3 is 14 residues long. The V call is TRBV27, the J call TRBJ2-1, with 9 positions matching TRBD2. Specimen: PBMCs. This receptor was identified in a male donor in good health and CMV-seropositive. In DNA form, the CDR3 reads TGTGCCAGCAGTAAGGGACTAGCAAGGAATGAGCAGTTCTTC. Translated, it gives CASSKGLARNEQFF.